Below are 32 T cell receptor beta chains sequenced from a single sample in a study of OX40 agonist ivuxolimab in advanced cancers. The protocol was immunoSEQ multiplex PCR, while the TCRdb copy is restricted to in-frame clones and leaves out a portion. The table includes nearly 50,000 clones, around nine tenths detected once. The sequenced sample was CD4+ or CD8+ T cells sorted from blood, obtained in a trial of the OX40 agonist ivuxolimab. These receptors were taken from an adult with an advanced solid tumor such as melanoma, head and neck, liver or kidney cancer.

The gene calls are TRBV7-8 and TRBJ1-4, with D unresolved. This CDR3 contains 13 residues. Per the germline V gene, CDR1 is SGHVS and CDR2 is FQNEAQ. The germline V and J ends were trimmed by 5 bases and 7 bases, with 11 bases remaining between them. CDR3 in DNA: TGTGCCAGCAGCCTTAGGTTTAGTGAAAAACTGTTTTTT. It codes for CASSLRFSEKLFF.

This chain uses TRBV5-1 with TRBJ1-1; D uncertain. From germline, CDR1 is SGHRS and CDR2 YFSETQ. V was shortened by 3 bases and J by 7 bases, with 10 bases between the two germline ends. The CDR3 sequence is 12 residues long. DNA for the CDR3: TGCGCCAGCAGCTGGGGTAGTAGTGAAGCTTTCTTT. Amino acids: CASSWGSSEAFF.

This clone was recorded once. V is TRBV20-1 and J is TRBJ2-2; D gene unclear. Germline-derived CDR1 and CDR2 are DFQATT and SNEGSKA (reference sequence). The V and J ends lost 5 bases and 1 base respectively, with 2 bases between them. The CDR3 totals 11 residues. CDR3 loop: CSAGNTGELFF. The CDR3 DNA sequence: TGCAGTGCTGGGAACACCGGGGAGCTGTTTTTT.

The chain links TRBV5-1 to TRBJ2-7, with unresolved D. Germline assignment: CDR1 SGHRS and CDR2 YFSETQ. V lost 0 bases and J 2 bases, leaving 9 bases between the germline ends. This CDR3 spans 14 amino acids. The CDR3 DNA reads TGCGCCAGCAGCTTGGAACCGTATCCCTACGAGCAGTACTTC. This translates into CASSLEPYPYEQYF.

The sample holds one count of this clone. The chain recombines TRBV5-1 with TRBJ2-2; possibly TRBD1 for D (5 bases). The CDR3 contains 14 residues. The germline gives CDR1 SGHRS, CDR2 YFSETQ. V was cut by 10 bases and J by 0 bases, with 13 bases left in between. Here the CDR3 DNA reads TGCGCCTGCGGACCGACAGCGAACACCGGGGAGCTGTTTTTT. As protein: CACGPTANTGELFF.

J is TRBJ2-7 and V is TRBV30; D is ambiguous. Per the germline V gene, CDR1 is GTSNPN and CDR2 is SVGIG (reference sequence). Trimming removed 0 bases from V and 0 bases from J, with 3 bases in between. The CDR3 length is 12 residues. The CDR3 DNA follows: TGTGCCTGGAGTGTCCGCTCCTACGAGCAGTACTTC. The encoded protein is CAWSVRSYEQYF.

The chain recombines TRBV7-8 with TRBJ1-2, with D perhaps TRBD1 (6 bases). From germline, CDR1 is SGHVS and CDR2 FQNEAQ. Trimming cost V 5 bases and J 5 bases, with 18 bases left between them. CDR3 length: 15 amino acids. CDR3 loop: CASSLDSNSPYGYTF. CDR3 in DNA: TGTGCCAGCAGCCTGGACAGTAACTCTCCTTATGGCTACACCTTC.

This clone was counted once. CDR3 residues: CASSRNAGTSGRAEQFF. CDR3 coding DNA: TGTGCCAGCAGCCGAAATGCCGGGACTAGCGGGAGGGCTGAGCAGTTCTTC. This chain links TRBV14 with TRBJ2-1; TRBD2 matches 16 bases. Germline CDR1 reads SGHDN; CDR2 reads FVKESK. V dropped 4 bases and J dropped 9; count of bases not matched to a gene: 9. This CDR3 region has 17 residues.

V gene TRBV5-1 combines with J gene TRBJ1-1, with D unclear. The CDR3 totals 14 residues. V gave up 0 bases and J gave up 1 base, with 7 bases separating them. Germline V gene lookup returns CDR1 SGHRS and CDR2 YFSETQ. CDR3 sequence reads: CASSLELQNTEAFF. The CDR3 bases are TGCGCCAGCAGCTTGGAGCTTCAGAACACTGAAGCTTTCTTT.

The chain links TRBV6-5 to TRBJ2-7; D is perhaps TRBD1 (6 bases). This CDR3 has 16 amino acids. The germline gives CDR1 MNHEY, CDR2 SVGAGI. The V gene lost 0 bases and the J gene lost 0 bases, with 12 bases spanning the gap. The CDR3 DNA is TGTGCCAGCAGTTACTCGGGACAACCCAGCTCCTACGAGCAGTACTTC. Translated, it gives CASSYSGQPSSYEQYF.

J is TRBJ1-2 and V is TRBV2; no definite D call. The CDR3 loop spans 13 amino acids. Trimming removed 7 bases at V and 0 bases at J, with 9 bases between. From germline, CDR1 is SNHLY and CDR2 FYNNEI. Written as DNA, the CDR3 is TGTGCCAGCAATACCGGGGCTAACTATGGCTACACCTTC. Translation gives CASNTGANYGYTF.

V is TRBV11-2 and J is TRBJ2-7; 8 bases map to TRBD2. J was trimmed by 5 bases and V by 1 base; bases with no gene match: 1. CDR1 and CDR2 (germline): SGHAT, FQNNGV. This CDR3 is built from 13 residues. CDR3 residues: CASSLAAGDEQYF. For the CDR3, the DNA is TGTGCCAGCAGCTTAGCAGCGGGAGACGAGCAGTACTTC. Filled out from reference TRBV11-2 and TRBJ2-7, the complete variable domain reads EAGVAQSPRYKIIEKRQSVAFWCNPISGHATLYWYQQILGQGPKLLIQFQNNGVVDDSQLPKDRFSAERLKGVDSTLKIQPAKLEDSAVYLCASSLAAGDEQYFGPGTRLTVT.

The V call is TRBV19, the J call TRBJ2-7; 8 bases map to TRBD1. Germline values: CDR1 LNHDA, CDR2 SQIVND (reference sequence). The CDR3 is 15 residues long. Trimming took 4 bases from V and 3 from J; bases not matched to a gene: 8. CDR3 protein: CASSTKGQAFYEQYF. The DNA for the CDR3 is TGTGCCAGTAGTACTAAGGGACAGGCCTTCTACGAGCAGTACTTC.

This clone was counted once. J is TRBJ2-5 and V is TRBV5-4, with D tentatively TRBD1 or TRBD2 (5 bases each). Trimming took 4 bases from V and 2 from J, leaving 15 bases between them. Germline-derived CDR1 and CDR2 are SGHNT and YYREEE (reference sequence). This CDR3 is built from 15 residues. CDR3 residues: CASSAAGAGQETQYF. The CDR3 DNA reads TGTGCCAGCAGCGCCGCCGGGGCAGGGCAAGAGACCCAGTACTTC.

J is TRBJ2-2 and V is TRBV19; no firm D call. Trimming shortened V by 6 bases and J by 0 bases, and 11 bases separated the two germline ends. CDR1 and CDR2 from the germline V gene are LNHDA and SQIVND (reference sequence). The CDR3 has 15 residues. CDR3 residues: CASSPPRPNTGELFF. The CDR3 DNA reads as TGTGCCAGTAGCCCCCCCCGACCGAACACCGGGGAGCTGTTTTTT.

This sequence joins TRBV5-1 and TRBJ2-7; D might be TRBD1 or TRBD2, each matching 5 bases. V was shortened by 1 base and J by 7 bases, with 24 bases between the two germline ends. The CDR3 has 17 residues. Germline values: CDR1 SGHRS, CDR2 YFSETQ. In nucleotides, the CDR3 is TGCGCCAGCAGCTTGTTCTTGGGGGAGATGGCCTCGGGGGAGCAGTACTTC. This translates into CASSLFLGEMASGEQYF.

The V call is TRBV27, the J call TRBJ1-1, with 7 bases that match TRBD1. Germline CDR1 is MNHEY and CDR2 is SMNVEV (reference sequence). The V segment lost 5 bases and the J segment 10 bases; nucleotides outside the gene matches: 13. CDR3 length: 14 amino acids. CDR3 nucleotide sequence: TGTGCCAGCAGTCGGAGTACAGGGGACCCTGGAGCTTTCTTT. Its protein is CASSRSTGDPGAFF.

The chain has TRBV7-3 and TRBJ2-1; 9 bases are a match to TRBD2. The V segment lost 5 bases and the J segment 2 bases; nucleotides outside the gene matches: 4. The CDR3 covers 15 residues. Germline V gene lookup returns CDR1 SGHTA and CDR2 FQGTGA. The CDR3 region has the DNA TGTGCCAGCAGCCCCGGGACTAGCACCTACAATGAGCAGTTCTTC. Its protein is CASSPGTSTYNEQFF.

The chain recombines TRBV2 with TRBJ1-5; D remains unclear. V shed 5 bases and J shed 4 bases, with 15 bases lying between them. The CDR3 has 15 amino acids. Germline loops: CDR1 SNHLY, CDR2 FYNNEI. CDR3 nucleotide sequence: TGTGCCAGCAGTCCGAATCGTATACAGAATCAGCCCCAGCATTTT. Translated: CASSPNRIQNQPQHF.

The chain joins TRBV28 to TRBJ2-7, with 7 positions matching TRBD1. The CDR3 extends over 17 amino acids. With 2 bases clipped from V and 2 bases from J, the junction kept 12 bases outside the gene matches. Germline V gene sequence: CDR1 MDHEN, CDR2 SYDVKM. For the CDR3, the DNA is TGTGCCAGCAGTTTACCCCCGGACAGGATGACGACCTACGAGCAGTACTTC. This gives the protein CASSLPPDRMTTYEQYF.

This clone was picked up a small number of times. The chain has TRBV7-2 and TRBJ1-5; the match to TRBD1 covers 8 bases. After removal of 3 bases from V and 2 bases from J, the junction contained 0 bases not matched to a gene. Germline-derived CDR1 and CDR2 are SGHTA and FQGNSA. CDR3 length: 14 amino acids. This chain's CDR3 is CASSLTGGNQPQHF. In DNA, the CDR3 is TGTGCCAGCAGCTTGACAGGGGGCAATCAGCCCCAGCATTTT.

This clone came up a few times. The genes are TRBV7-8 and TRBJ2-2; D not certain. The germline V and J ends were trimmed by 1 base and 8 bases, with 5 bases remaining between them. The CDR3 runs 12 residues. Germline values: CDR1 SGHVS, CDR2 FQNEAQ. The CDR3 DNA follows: TGTGCCAGCAGCTTAGTCTGGGGGGAGCTGTTTTTT. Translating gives CASSLVWGELFF.

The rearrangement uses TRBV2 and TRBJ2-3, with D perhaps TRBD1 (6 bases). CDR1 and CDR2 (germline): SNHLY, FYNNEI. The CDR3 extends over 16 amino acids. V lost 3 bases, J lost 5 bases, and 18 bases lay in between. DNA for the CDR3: TGTGCCAGCAGTGAGACCGGGACACGATTGGGAGATACGCAGTATTTT. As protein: CASSETGTRLGDTQYF.

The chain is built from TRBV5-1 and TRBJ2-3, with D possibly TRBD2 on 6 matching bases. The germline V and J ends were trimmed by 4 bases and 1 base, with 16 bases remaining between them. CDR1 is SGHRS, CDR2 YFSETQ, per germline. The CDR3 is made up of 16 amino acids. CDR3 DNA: TGCGCCAGCAGCAGCGGGTCGTCAAAACGCACAGATACGCAGTATTTT. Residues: CASSSGSSKRTDTQYF.

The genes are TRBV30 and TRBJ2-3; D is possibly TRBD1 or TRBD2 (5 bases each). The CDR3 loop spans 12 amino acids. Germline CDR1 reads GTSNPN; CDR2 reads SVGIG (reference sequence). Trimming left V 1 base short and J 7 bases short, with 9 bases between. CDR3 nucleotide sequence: TGTGCCTGGAGTGGGGGGTTCAATACGCAGTATTTT. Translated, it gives CAWSGGFNTQYF. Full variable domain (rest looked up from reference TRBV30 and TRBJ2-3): SQTIHQWPATLVQPVGSPLSLECTVEGTSNPNLYWYRQAAGRGLQLLFYSVGIGQISSEVPQNLSASRPQDRQFILSSKKLLLSDSGFYLCAWSGGFNTQYFGPGTRLTVL.

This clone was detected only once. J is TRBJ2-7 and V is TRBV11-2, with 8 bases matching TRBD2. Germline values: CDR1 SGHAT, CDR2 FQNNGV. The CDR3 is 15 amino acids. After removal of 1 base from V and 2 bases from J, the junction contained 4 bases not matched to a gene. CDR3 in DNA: TGTGCCAGCAGCTTAGTCGCGGGAGGAACCTACGAGCAGTACTTC. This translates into CASSLVAGGTYEQYF.

The CDR3: CASSTRLVEFHEQFF. In nucleotides, the CDR3 is TGTGCCAGTAGTACTAGACTAGTGGAGTTCCATGAGCAGTTCTTC. V usage is TRBV19 and J usage is TRBJ2-1; D might be TRBD2 (6 bases). The V end lost 4 bases, the J end lost 8 bases, and 18 bases lay between the germline ends. Germline loops: CDR1 LNHDA, CDR2 SQIVND (reference sequence). CDR3 length equals 15 residues.

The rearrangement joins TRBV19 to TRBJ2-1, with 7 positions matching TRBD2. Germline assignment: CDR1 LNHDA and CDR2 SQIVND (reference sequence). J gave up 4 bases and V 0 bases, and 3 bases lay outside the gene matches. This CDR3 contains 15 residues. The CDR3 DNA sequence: TGTGCCAGTAGTATAGAAAGCGGGAATTACAATGAGCAGTTCTTC. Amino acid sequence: CASSIESGNYNEQFF.

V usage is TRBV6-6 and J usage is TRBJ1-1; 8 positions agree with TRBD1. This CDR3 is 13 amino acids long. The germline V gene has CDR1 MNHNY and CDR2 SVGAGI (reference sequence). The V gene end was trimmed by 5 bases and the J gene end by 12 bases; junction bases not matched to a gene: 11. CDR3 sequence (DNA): TGTGCCAGCAGTCCTCCAGGGACAGGAGATACTTTCTTT. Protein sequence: CASSPPGTGDTFF.

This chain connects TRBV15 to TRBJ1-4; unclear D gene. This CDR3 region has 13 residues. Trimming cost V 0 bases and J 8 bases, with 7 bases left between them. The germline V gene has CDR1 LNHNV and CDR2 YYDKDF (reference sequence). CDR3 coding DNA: TGTGCCACCAGCAGAGATCCGTCCGAAAAACTGTTTTTT. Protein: CATSRDPSEKLFF.

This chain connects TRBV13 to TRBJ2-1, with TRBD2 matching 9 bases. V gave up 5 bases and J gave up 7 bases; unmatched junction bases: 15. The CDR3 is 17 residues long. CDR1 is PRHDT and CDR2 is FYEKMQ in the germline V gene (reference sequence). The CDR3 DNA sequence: TGTGCCAGCAGCCCATCTAGCGGGACAATCATGGGGAATGAGCAGTTCTTC. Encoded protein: CASSPSSGTIMGNEQFF.

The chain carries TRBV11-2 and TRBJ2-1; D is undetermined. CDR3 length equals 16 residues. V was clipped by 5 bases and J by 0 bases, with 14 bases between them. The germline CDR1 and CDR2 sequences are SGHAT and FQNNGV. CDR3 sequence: CASSLYGMSSYNEQFF. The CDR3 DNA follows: TGTGCCAGCAGCCTCTATGGCATGAGCTCCTACAATGAGCAGTTCTTC. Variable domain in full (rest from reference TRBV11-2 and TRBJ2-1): EAGVAQSPRYKIIEKRQSVAFWCNPISGHATLYWYQQILGQGPKLLIQFQNNGVVDDSQLPKDRFSAERLKGVDSTLKIQPAKLEDSAVYLCASSLYGMSSYNEQFFGPGTRLTVL.